The rows below give T cell receptor beta chains drawn from one sample of a study of OX40 agonist ivuxolimab in advanced cancers. Repertoires were generated with immunoSEQ multiplex PCR, while TCRdb's copy carries only in-frame clones and drops some. Of 100,000 or so clones listed, about 88% are singletons. Material: CD4+ or CD8+ T cells sorted from blood, obtained in a trial of the OX40 agonist ivuxolimab. Receptors were obtained from an adult with an advanced solid tumor such as melanoma, head and neck, liver or kidney cancer. CDR3s include the opening cysteine and the closing phenylalanine or tryptophan. A D gene is named only where the DNA matches it firmly. Only some rows state a clone size, as once, few, many or a class for expanded clones.

D gene: TRBD1
clone size: NA
V gene: TRBV18
J gene: TRBJ2-7
CDR3 DNA: TGTGCCAGCTCACCACCCCGGACAGGGGGGACCTACGAGCAGTACTTC
CDR3 protein: CASSPPRTGGTYEQYF

D gene: NA
clone size: once
V gene: TRBV4-1
J gene: TRBJ2-3
CDR3 DNA: TGCGCCAGCAGCCGGGGGGTGGGAGATACGCAGTATTTT
CDR3 protein: CASSRGVGDTQYF

D gene: NA
clone size: NA
V gene: TRBV18
J gene: TRBJ2-7
CDR3 DNA: TGTGCCAGCTCCTCAGGGGAGAGCGAGCAGTACTTC
CDR3 protein: CASSSGESEQYF

D gene: NA
clone size: NA
V gene: TRBV5-1
J gene: TRBJ2-2
CDR3 DNA: TGCGCCAGTACCGGGACACCCAGGAACACCGGGGAGCTGTTTTTT
CDR3 protein: CASTGTPRNTGELFF

D gene: NA
clone size: NA
V gene: TRBV30
J gene: TRBJ2-3
CDR3 DNA: TGTGCCTGGAGGGGGGCTAGCAGCACAGATACGCAGTATTTT
CDR3 protein: CAWRGASSTDTQYF

D gene: NA
clone size: NA
V gene: TRBV2
J gene: TRBJ1-5
CDR3 DNA: TGTGCCAGCAGTAGGGGGGTTCGGGGCAATCAGCCCCAGCATTTT
CDR3 protein: CASSRGVRGNQPQHF

D gene: TRBD1
clone size: NA
V gene: TRBV2
J gene: TRBJ2-2
CDR3 DNA: TGTGCCAGCAGTGGTAACAGGGGGCTTACCGGGGAGCTGTTTTTT
CDR3 protein: CASSGNRGLTGELFF

D gene: NA
clone size: NA
V gene: TRBV10-3
J gene: TRBJ2-2
CDR3 DNA: TGTGCCATCCAGGGACAACCCACCGGGGAGCTGTTTTTT
CDR3 protein: CAIQGQPTGELFF

D gene: NA
clone size: NA
V gene: TRBV5-1
J gene: TRBJ2-5
CDR3 DNA: TGCGCCAGCAGCTTGGGGGCCGGAGGAGGAGGGGAGACCCAGTACTTC
CDR3 protein: CASSLGAGGGGETQYF

D gene: NA
clone size: NA
V gene: TRBV30
J gene: TRBJ1-3
CDR3 DNA: TGTGCCTGGAGCGGCTCTGGAAACACCATATATTTT
CDR3 protein: CAWSGSGNTIYF

D gene: NA
clone size: NA
V gene: TRBV19
J gene: TRBJ2-1
CDR3 DNA: TGTGCCAGTAGTATCCAGCCAGGGCCTGGGGATGAGCAGTTCTTC
CDR3 protein: CASSIQPGPGDEQFF

D gene: NA
clone size: once
V gene: TRBV7-3
J gene: TRBJ2-7
CDR3 DNA: TGTGCCAGCAGCCCGGCGGGACAGCCCTACGAGCAGTACTTC
CDR3 protein: CASSPAGQPYEQYF

D gene: NA
clone size: NA
V gene: TRBV29-1
J gene: TRBJ1-3
CDR3 DNA: TGCAGCGCCTCGGGAAGGGTGGGGTCTGGAAACACCATATATTTT
CDR3 protein: CSASGRVGSGNTIYF

D gene: TRBD1
clone size: NA
V gene: TRBV10-1
J gene: TRBJ2-5
CDR3 DNA: TGCGCCAGCAGTGACCCTCGGACAGGGAAGCTCGGGGCCCAGTACTTC
CDR3 protein: CASSDPRTGKLGAQYF

D gene: NA
clone size: NA
V gene: TRBV5-1
J gene: TRBJ2-5
CDR3 DNA: TGCGCCAGCAGCTCACGCGGGGGCTGGGGTGAGACCCAGTACTTC
CDR3 protein: CASSSRGGWGETQYF

D gene: TRBD1
clone size: NA
V gene: TRBV6-6
J gene: TRBJ1-2
CDR3 DNA: TGTGCCAGCAGTTACTCGGCCGGGACAGGGAATGGCTACACCTTC
CDR3 protein: CASSYSAGTGNGYTF

D gene: NA
clone size: NA
V gene: TRBV7-9
J gene: TRBJ1-6
CDR3 DNA: TGTGCCAGCAGCGAACGGACAGAAACTCCGTTGGCCCTCCACTTT
CDR3 protein: CASSERTETPLALHF

D gene: NA
clone size: NA
V gene: TRBV2
J gene: TRBJ2-1
CDR3 DNA: TGTGCCAGCCTGGCTCTCCCCTACAATGAGCAGTTCTTC
CDR3 protein: CASLALPYNEQFF

D gene: TRBD1
clone size: NA
V gene: TRBV28
J gene: TRBJ2-7
CDR3 DNA: TGTGCCAGCAGTCTCACATGGGACAGGCTCCTTTTC
CDR3 protein: CASSLTWDRLLF

D gene: NA
clone size: few
V gene: TRBV5-1
J gene: TRBJ2-7
CDR3 DNA: TGCGCCAGCAGCCCCGTCAGCGGTTACGAGCAGTACTTC
CDR3 protein: CASSPVSGYEQYF

D gene: TRBD2
clone size: NA
V gene: TRBV27
J gene: TRBJ2-5
CDR3 DNA: TGTGCCAGCAGTTTGCTCGCTAGCGGGAACAACCAAGAGACCCAGTACTTC
CDR3 protein: CASSLLASGNNQETQYF

D gene: NA
clone size: NA
V gene: TRBV10-2
J gene: TRBJ2-3
CDR3 DNA: TGCGCCAGCAGAGCCGGGACCCCCGGGGCGGATACGCAGTATTTT
CDR3 protein: CASRAGTPGADTQYF

D gene: TRBD2
clone size: NA
V gene: TRBV10-3
J gene: TRBJ2-2
CDR3 DNA: TGTGCCATCAGGACTAGCGGGCCGGGAGGCACCGGGGAGCTGTTTTTT
CDR3 protein: CAIRTSGPGGTGELFF

D gene: TRBD2
clone size: NA
V gene: TRBV30
J gene: TRBJ2-2
CDR3 DNA: TGTGCCTGGAGAGGGGGGGCTAGCGGGAGAGAAGGCGGGGAGCTGTTTTTT
CDR3 protein: CAWRGGASGREGGELFF

D gene: NA
clone size: NA
V gene: TRBV5-1
J gene: TRBJ2-3
CDR3 DNA: TGCGCCAGCAGCTTGGAAAGGGGGATAGGCACAGATACGCAGTATTTT
CDR3 protein: CASSLERGIGTDTQYF

D gene: TRBD1
clone size: NA
V gene: TRBV11-3
J gene: TRBJ1-6
CDR3 DNA: TGTGCCAGCAGCTTATCAGGGGGAAACTCACCCCTCCACTTT
CDR3 protein: CASSLSGGNSPLHF

D gene: NA
clone size: NA
V gene: TRBV7-9
J gene: TRBJ2-5
CDR3 DNA: TGTGCCAGCAGCTCAGGGATTTTGGGCCAAGAGACCCAGTACTTC
CDR3 protein: CASSSGILGQETQYF

D gene: NA
clone size: NA
V gene: TRBV7-2
J gene: TRBJ1-5
CDR3 DNA: TGTGCCAGCAGCCACCGCAGGGGCGAAGGTAGCAATCAGCCCCAGCATTTT
CDR3 protein: CASSHRRGEGSNQPQHF

D gene: NA
clone size: NA
V gene: TRBV19
J gene: TRBJ2-1
CDR3 DNA: TGTGCCAGTAGTGTAACGGTCTCGCGGCATGAGCAGTTCTTC
CDR3 protein: CASSVTVSRHEQFF

D gene: NA
clone size: NA
V gene: TRBV6-1
J gene: TRBJ1-4
CDR3 DNA: TGTGCCAGCAGTGAGGACTCCGGGAGGTTCGAAAAACTGTTTTTT
CDR3 protein: CASSEDSGRFEKLFF

D gene: NA
clone size: NA
V gene: TRBV7-3
J gene: TRBJ1-5
CDR3 DNA: TGTGCCAGCAGCTTATCAAAAAATCAGCCCCAGCATTTT
CDR3 protein: CASSLSKNQPQHF

D gene: NA
clone size: few
V gene: TRBV10-3
J gene: TRBJ2-3
CDR3 DNA: TGTGCCATCAGTCTGACAGAAGGATCGAAAGATACGCAGTATTTT
CDR3 protein: CAISLTEGSKDTQYF

D gene: NA
clone size: NA
V gene: TRBV2
J gene: TRBJ1-2
CDR3 DNA: TGTGCCAGCAGCTGGCGGGACGGTAACTATGGCTACACCTTC
CDR3 protein: CASSWRDGNYGYTF

D gene: NA
clone size: NA
V gene: TRBV5-4
J gene: TRBJ2-3
CDR3 DNA: TGTGCCAGCAGCTTGACGGGCCTAGCAGATACGCAGTATTTT
CDR3 protein: CASSLTGLADTQYF

D gene: TRBD1
clone size: NA
V gene: TRBV6-1
J gene: TRBJ2-1
CDR3 DNA: TGTGCCAGCAGTGAAGCGCAGGGACAGGGGTACAATGAGCAGTTCTTC
CDR3 protein: CASSEAQGQGYNEQFF

D gene: NA
clone size: NA
V gene: TRBV5-4
J gene: TRBJ2-5
CDR3 DNA: TGTGCCAGCAGCACGGACATCGGAGAGACCCAGTACTTC
CDR3 protein: CASSTDIGETQYF

D gene: TRBD2
clone size: NA
V gene: TRBV19
J gene: TRBJ2-2
CDR3 DNA: TGTGCCAGTAGTAGGGAGCGGGGGGCACCGGGCACCGGGGAGCTGTTTTTT
CDR3 protein: CASSRERGAPGTGELFF

D gene: TRBD2
clone size: NA
V gene: TRBV5-1
J gene: TRBJ2-1
CDR3 DNA: TGCGCCAGCAGCTTGCTTAGCGGGAGAAAAAATGAGCAGTTCTTC
CDR3 protein: CASSLLSGRKNEQFF

D gene: NA
clone size: NA
V gene: TRBV6-1
J gene: TRBJ2-7
CDR3 DNA: TGTGCCAGCAGGGGTTCATACGAGCAGTACTTC
CDR3 protein: CASRGSYEQYF

D gene: NA
clone size: NA
V gene: TRBV19
J gene: TRBJ1-5
CDR3 DNA: TGTGCCAGTAGTCCGGCCCAGGGAGGGAATCAGCCCCAGCATTTT
CDR3 protein: CASSPAQGGNQPQHF